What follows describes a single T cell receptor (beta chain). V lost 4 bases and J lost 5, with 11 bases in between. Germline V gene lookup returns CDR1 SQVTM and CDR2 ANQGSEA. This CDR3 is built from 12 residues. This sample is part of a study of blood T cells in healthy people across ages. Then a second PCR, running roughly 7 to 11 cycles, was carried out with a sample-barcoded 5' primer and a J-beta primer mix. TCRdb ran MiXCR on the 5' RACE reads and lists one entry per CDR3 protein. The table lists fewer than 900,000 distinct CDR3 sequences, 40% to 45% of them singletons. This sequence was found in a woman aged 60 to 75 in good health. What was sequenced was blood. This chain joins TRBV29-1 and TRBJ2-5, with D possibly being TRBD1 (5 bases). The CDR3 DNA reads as TGCAGCGTTGGACAGACATTGGAGACCCAGTACTTC. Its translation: CSVGQTLETQYF.